The 15 T cell receptor beta chains given below trace back to one sample, sequenced in a study of blood T cell repertoires in COVID-19. TCRdb's table, derived via immunoSEQ multiplex PCR, lists solely in-frame clones and lacks some. Here the sample spans tens of thousands of clones, about 85% being singletons. Sequenced input: peripheral blood. The receptors were sampled from a human donor in a cohort sampled during active COVID-19.

The genes are TRBV7-3 and TRBJ2-1, with 7 bases fitting TRBD1. The germline V gene encodes CDR1 SGHTA and CDR2 FQGTGA. CDR3 size: 13 residues. J lost 6 bases, V lost 6 bases, and 5 bases had no gene match. In DNA form, the CDR3 reads TGTGCCAGCAGACACCCAGGGGGCAATGAGCAGTTCTTC. The encoded protein is CASRHPGGNEQFF.

V and J are TRBV10-3 and TRBJ1-2, with unresolved D. Trimming shortened V by 4 bases and J by 2 bases, and 8 bases separated the two germline ends. The CDR3 runs to 13 residues. Per germline, CDR1 ENHRY and CDR2 SYGVKD. The CDR3 loop is CAISVRENYGYTF. DNA of the CDR3: TGTGCCATCAGTGTTCGGGAGAACTATGGCTACACCTTC.

J is TRBJ2-1 and V is TRBV24-1; TRBD2 might be the D (5 bases). There are 15 residues in the CDR3. Germline CDR1 KGHDR, CDR2 SFDVKD. Trimming left V 5 bases short and J 7 bases short, with 17 bases between. The CDR3 DNA reads TGTGCCACCAGTGGAATTAGAGGGAAGAAGAATGAGCAGTTCTTC. Its translation is CATSGIRGKKNEQFF.

This clone was seen only once. The gene calls are TRBV28 and TRBJ1-2; 9 bases are shared with TRBD1. Germline V CDR1 and CDR2: MDHEN, SYDVKM. Trimming removed 5 bases from V and 3 bases from J; junction bases left unmatched: 7. This CDR3 comprises 15 residues. CDR3 bases: TGTGCCAGCAGTCCTGGGACAGGGACTTACTATGGCTACACCTTC. Translation: CASSPGTGTYYGYTF.

The chain joins TRBV4-2 to TRBJ1-6; D possibly corresponds to TRBD1 (6 bases). V lost 1 base and J lost 7, with 11 bases in between. Germline V gene sequence: CDR1 LGHNA, CDR2 YNFKEQ. This CDR3 comprises 15 residues. The CDR3 protein is CASSQANRANSPLHF. In nucleotides, the CDR3 is TGTGCCAGCAGCCAAGCGAACAGGGCGAATTCACCCCTCCACTTT.

The chain employs TRBV10-3 and TRBJ1-5; 8 nucleotides align to TRBD1. The CDR3 sequence is 15 residues long. Germline V gene sequence: CDR1 ENHRY, CDR2 SYGVKD. V was clipped by 4 bases and J by 5 bases; unmatched bases: 7. CDR3 DNA: TGTGCCATCAGTGGGGACAGGAGGGGGGATCAGCCCCAGCATTTT. Its translation: CAISGDRRGDQPQHF.

The DNA for the CDR3 is TGTGCCAGCAGCCGATCTGGGGAGATTTATAATTCACCCCTCCACTTT. It specifies CASSRSGEIYNSPLHF. The genes are TRBV11-3 and TRBJ1-6; no reliable D call. Germline CDR1 is SGHNT and CDR2 is YENEEA. The V and J ends lost 5 bases and 4 bases respectively, with 15 bases between them. CDR3 size: 16 residues.

The chain links TRBV9 to TRBJ2-1, with D maybe TRBD2 (5 bases). Trimming removed 3 bases from V and 8 bases from J, with 9 bases in between. Germline V gene data show CDR1 as SGDLS and CDR2 as YYNGEE. The CDR3 runs to 12 residues. Here the CDR3 reads CASSAEGYEQFF. In DNA form, the CDR3 reads TGTGCCAGCAGCGCAGAGGGATATGAGCAGTTCTTC.

This clone was counted between two and nine times. The rearrangement joins TRBV13 to TRBJ2-7, with 7 bases fitting TRBD1. CDR1 is PRHDT, CDR2 FYEKMQ, per germline (reference sequence). The trim removed 5 bases at V and 4 bases at J, leaving 8 bases unmatched. The CDR3 is 14 residues long. The CDR3 sequence is CASSPRDRSYEQYF. The CDR3 DNA reads TGTGCCAGCAGCCCCCGGGACAGATCGTACGAGCAGTACTTC.

The chain carries TRBV7-8 and TRBJ2-6; 10 bases line up with TRBD1. Germline values: CDR1 SGHVS, CDR2 FQNEAQ. V lost 2 bases and J lost 0; bases outside the gene matches: 7. The CDR3 length is 19 residues. This chain's CDR3 is CASSLSRTGGTSGANVLTF. The CDR3, as DNA: TGTGCCAGCAGCTTATCCCGGACAGGGGGGACCTCTGGGGCCAACGTCCTGACTTTC.

The genes are TRBV29-1 and TRBJ2-7; 9 bases match TRBD1. This CDR3 is 14 amino acids long. Trimming took 2 bases from V and 1 from J; bases not matched to a gene: 3. Germline-derived CDR1 and CDR2 are SQVTM and ANQGSEA. Here the CDR3 DNA reads TGCAGCGTTGAAATGGGGACAGGGTCCTACGAGCAGTACTTC. It yields the protein CSVEMGTGSYEQYF.

The chain combines TRBV1 with TRBJ2-1; TRBD2, the table's D call, was not compared with the DNA. TRBV1 is noted as a pseudogene. The CDR3 length is 17 residues. This CDR3 is CTSSQEEPGSSYNEQFF. For the CDR3, the DNA is TGCACCAGCAGCCAAGAGGAACCGGGAAGCTCCTACAATGAGCAGTTCTTC.

V and J are TRBV7-2 and TRBJ1-4; D ambiguous. Looked up from germline, CDR1 is SGHTA and CDR2 is FQGNSA. Between the trimmed V and J ends, which lost 5 bases and 4 bases, there was a span of 14 bases. The length of the CDR3 is 15 residues. The CDR3 nucleotides are TGTGCCAGCAGCCCCCGTAGTTCGGTTAATGAAAAACTGTTTTTT. Translated, it gives CASSPRSSVNEKLFF.

The sample holds one count of this clone. CDR3 loop: CASSKSDRVLLKNSPLHF. CDR3 DNA: TGTGCCAGCAGCAAATCGGACAGGGTTTTGCTAAAGAATTCACCCCTCCACTTT. The chain is built from TRBV5-8 and TRBJ1-6, with 8 positions matching TRBD1. In germline, CDR1 is SGHTS, CDR2 YDEGEE. The CDR3 has 18 amino acids. V trimming: 4 bases; J trimming: 7 bases; junction bases outside the gene matches: 16. The whole variable domain, filled in from reference TRBV5-8 and TRBJ1-6, reads EAGVTQSPTHLIKTRGQQATLRCSPISGHTSVYWYQQALGLGLQFLLWYDEGEERNRGNFPPRFSGRQFPNYSSELNVNALELEDSALYLCASSKSDRVLLKNSPLHFGNGTRLTVT.

The rearrangement joins TRBV15 to TRBJ2-7, with D possibly matching TRBD1 (7 bases). The CDR3 is made up of 14 amino acids. The germline CDR1 and CDR2 sequences are LNHNV and YYDKDF (reference sequence). V was trimmed by 6 bases and J by 1 base, leaving 13 bases between them. The CDR3 reads CATRASGGSYEQYF. CDR3 DNA sequence: TGTGCCACCAGAGCTTCAGGGGGGTCCTACGAGCAGTACTTC.